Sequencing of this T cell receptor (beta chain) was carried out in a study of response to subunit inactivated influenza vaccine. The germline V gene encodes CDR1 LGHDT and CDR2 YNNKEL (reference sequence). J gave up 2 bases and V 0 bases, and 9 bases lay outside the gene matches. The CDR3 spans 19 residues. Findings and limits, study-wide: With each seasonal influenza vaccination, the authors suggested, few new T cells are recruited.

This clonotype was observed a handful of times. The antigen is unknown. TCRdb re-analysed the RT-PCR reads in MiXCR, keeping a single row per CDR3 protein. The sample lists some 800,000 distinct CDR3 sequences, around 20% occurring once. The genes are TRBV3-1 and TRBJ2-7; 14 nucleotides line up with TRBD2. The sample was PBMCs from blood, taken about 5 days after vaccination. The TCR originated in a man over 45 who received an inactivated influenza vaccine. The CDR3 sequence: CASSQEGTSGSNLAYEQYF. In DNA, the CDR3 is TGTGCCAGCAGCCAAGAAGGGACTAGCGGGAGTAATTTAGCCTACGAGCAGTACTTC.